Following are 12 T cell receptor beta chains from one sample sequenced in a study of T cell repertoires in aging, cancer and after chemotherapy. TCR beta rearrangements were amplified from peripheral blood genomic DNA. A mixed TRB-A/B primer pool amplified rearranged TRB by multiplex touch-down PCR. TCRdb reanalysed the multiplex PCR reads using MiXCR and keeps one entry per CDR3 protein. Here the sample spans some 4,000 distinct CDR3 sequences, approximately 28% being singletons. Sequenced material: blood. The receptors derive from a human donor in good health.

Turning to this clonotype: Being one base from a much bigger clone, this may be a read error. The chain recombines TRBV6-5 with TRBJ1-1, with unresolved D. V was pared by 4 bases and J by 1 base, with 10 bases between. The CDR3 spans 14 residues. The germline V gene has CDR1 MNHEY and CDR2 SVGAGI. The CDR3 bases are TGTGCCAGCAGTTGGGTGACACCGAACACTGAAGCTTTCTTT. It encodes CASSWVTPNTEAFF.

The rearrangement uses TRBV20-1 and TRBJ2-7, with D perhaps matching TRBD1 or TRBD2 (8 bases each). There are 17 residues in the CDR3. Trimming removed 4 bases from V and 6 bases from J, with 28 bases in between. In germline, CDR1 is DFQATT, CDR2 SNEGSKA (reference sequence). CDR3: CSANGQGSTGGPREQYF. The CDR3 bases are TGCAGTGCTAACGGACAGGGATCAACGGGAGGGCCCCGCGAGCAGTACTTC.

This clonotype came up a few times. The gene calls are TRBV5-6 and TRBJ2-7; 8 nucleotides line up with TRBD2. This CDR3 contains 14 residues. Germline V CDR1 and CDR2: SGHDT, YYEEEE. Trimming removed 6 bases from V and 3 bases from J; junction bases left unmatched: 8. CDR3 nucleotides: TGTGCCAGCAACCGGGGGGGGAGTGGCTACGAGCAGTACTTC. Its translation: CASNRGGSGYEQYF.

This clonotype is termed medium-sized. The chain uses TRBV19 and TRBJ1-5; D gene ambiguous. The germline CDR1 and CDR2 sequences are LNHDA and SQIVND (reference sequence). V was trimmed by 5 bases and J by 3 bases, leaving 11 bases between them. The CDR3 runs to 14 residues. DNA for the CDR3: TGTGCCAGTAGTGAGCAAGCATTCAATCAGCCCCAGCATTTT. It is translated as CASSEQAFNQPQHF.

There are a few counts of this clonotype. The CDR3 nucleotides read TGTGCCACCAGTGACCCCGGGACTAGCGGTTACGAGCAGTACTTC. The encoded protein is CATSDPGTSGYEQYF. This chain links TRBV24-1 with TRBJ2-7, with 11 positions matching TRBD2. Germline V gene sequence: CDR1 KGHDR, CDR2 SFDVKD. The CDR3 loop spans 15 amino acids. V lost 4 bases and J lost 4; bases outside the gene matches: 5.

By sample fraction, this clonotype is medium-sized. V is TRBV5-5 and J is TRBJ2-3; D is uncertain. Trimming took 0 bases from V and 5 from J, leaving 10 bases between them. The CDR3 covers 14 residues. Germline CDR1 reads SGHKS; CDR2 reads YYEKEE (reference sequence). CDR3 coding DNA: TGTGCCAGCAGCTTGGATCCAGCAGGAGATACGCAGTATTTT. Its protein product is CASSLDPAGDTQYF. Full variable domain (rest looked up from reference TRBV5-5 and TRBJ2-3): DAGVTQSPTHLIKTRGQQVTLRCSPISGHKSVSWYQQVLGQGPQFIFQYYEKEERGRGNFPDRFSARQFPNYSSELNVNALLLGDSALYLCASSLDPAGDTQYFGPGTRLTVL.

By share of the sample, this clonotype is medium-sized. This chain joins TRBV5-6 and TRBJ1-1; weak D call: TRBD1 (6 bases). The CDR3 runs to 15 residues. Trimming removed 0 bases at V and 1 base at J, with 10 bases between. Germline V gene sequence: CDR1 SGHDT, CDR2 YYEEEE. The CDR3 loop reads CASSLGRTANTEAFF. The CDR3 bases are TGTGCCAGCAGCTTGGGGAGGACAGCGAACACTGAAGCTTTCTTT.

The chain has TRBV19 and TRBJ2-1, with 12 bases matching TRBD2. Germline CDR1 reads LNHDA; CDR2 reads SQIVND (reference sequence). J lost 8 bases, V lost 8 bases, and 7 bases had no gene match. CDR3 size: 14 residues. CDR3 region: CASSKTSGSDEQFF. The CDR3 DNA is TGTGCCAGTTCGAAGACTAGCGGGAGCGATGAGCAGTTCTTC.

To note about this clonotype: The conserved closing phenylalanine or tryptophan is absent in this CDR3, likely reflecting a read error. The J gene is TRBJ2-1, the V gene TRBV5-5, with D possibly matching TRBD2 (5 bases). Germline V CDR1 and CDR2: SGHKS, YYEKEE (reference sequence). The CDR3 is made up of 13 amino acids. Written as DNA, the CDR3 is TGCGCCAGCAGCCTCCCGAGGGCCAATGAGCAGTTCCTC. Translating it yields CASSLPRANEQFL.

This clonotype ranks as medium-sized. The chain recombines TRBV7-6 with TRBJ2-3; 11 bases map to TRBD2. The CDR3 runs 17 residues. Germline-derived CDR1 and CDR2 are SGHVS and FNYEAQ. The V gene end was trimmed by 5 bases and the J gene end by 6 bases; junction bases not matched to a gene: 13. CDR3 loop: CASSIRLAGWGRDTQYF. Written as DNA, the CDR3 is TGTGCCAGCAGCATAAGACTAGCGGGATGGGGCAGGGATACGCAGTATTTT.

V gene TRBV19 combines with J gene TRBJ2-7, with 12 bases fitting TRBD2. Germline V gives CDR1 LNHDA, CDR2 SQIVND (reference sequence). The CDR3 runs 15 residues. J gave up 2 bases and V 5 bases, and 4 bases lay outside the gene matches. The CDR3 region has the DNA TGTGCCAGTAGTGGCGGACTAGCGGGACCCTACGAGCAGTACTTC. Protein: CASSGGLAGPYEQYF.

This chain joins TRBV12-3 or TRBV12-4 and TRBJ1-5, with TRBD1 matching over 9 bases. The CDR3 extends over 15 amino acids. The V and J ends lost 5 bases and 3 bases, in that order; junction bases with no gene match: 5. CDR3 in amino acids: CASSPWDRDNQPQHF. The CDR3 bases are TGTGCCAGCAGTCCCTGGGACAGGGACAATCAGCCCCAGCATTTT.